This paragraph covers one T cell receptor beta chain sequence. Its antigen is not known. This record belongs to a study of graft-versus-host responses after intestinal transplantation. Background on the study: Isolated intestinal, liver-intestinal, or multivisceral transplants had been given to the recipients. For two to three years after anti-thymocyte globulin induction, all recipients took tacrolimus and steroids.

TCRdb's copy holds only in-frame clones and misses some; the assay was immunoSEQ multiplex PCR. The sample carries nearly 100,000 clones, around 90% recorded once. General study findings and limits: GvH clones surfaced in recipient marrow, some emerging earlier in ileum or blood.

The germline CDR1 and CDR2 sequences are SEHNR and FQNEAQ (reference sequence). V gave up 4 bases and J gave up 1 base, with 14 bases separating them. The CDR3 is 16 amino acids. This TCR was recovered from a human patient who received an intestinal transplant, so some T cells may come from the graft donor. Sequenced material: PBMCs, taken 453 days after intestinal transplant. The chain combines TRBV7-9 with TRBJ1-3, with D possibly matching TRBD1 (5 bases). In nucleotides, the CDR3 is TGTGCCAGCAGCTACCCCCCAGGGTCGTCTGGAAACACCATATATTTT. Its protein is CASSYPPGSSGNTIYF. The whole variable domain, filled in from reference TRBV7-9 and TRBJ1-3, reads DTGVSQNPRHKITKRGQNVTFRCDPISEHNRLYWYRQTLGQGPEFLTYFQNEAQLEKSRLLSDRFSAERPKGSFSTLEIQRTEQGDSAMYLCASSYPPGSSGNTIYFGEGSWLTVV.